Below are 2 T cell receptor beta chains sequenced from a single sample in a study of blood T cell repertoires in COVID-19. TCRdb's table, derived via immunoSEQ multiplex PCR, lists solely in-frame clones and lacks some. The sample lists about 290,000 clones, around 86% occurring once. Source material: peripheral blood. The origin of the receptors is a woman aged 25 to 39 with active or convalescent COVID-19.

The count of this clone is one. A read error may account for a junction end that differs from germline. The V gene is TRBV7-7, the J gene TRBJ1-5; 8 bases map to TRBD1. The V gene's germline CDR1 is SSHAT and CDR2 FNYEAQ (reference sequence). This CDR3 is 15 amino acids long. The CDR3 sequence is CASSLFQGADQPQHF. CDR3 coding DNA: TGTGCTAGCAGCTTATTTCAGGGGGCGGATCAGCCCCAGCATTTT.

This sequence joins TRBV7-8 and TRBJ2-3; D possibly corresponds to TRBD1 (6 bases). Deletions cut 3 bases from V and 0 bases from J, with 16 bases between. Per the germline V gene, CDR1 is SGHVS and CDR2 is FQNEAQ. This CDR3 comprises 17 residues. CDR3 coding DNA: TGTGCCAGCAGCTTCCAACCCACAGGGATGAGCACAGATACGCAGTATTTT. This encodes CASSFQPTGMSTDTQYF.